Sequencing of this T cell receptor (beta chain) was carried out in a study of cytomegalovirus exposure and HLA in healthy donors. Study results and limitations: Segments of the TCR beta V type were, in most cases, productive about 87% or about 30% of the time in an earlier analysis.

A word on this clone: Its target is not known.

Primers: 60 Vbeta forward and 13 Jbeta reverse. Libraries were prepared by immunoSEQ multiplex PCR; TCRdb keeps only in-frame clonotypes and omits some of them. Of some 120,000 clones listed, about 80% are singletons. CDR3 length: 13 residues. With 2 bases clipped from V and 15 bases from J, the junction kept 10 bases outside the gene matches. Germline-derived CDR1 and CDR2 are MDHEN and SYDVKM. V and J are TRBV28 and TRBJ2-1; TRBD2 matches 7 bases. The receptor's source is a human donor in good health. Material for sequencing was PBMCs. The CDR3 protein is CASSLELAGPGFF. The CDR3 bases are TGTGCCAGCAGTTTAGAGTTAGCGGGTCCGGGGTTCTTC.